This TCR beta chain was identified during a study of metastatic and nonmetastatic thyroid tumors. About the study: Repertoires from malignant and benign thyroid patients were compared across blood and tumor or nodule tissue.

Overall study findings and caveats: Significantly greater TCR beta diversity was reportedly found in malignant thyroid tumors than in benign nodules (in blood and tumor).

Every patient was untreated before thyroid surgery. Authors' methods: A distant-metastasis classifier for papillary thyroid cancer was built using CDR3 differences across clinicopathological groups. TCRdb reanalyzed the PCR reads with MiXCR. The authors' filters were not applied to this entry. The sample holds around 17,000 clones; 33% are singletons and the top ten take 13%. This clone was observed a few times. What it binds is not known. The V gene lost 3 bases and the J gene lost 5 bases, with 10 bases spanning the gap. CDR1 is KGHDR, CDR2 SFDVKD, per germline. This CDR3 has 13 residues. The J gene is TRBJ2-7, the V gene TRBV24-1; D gene ambiguous. The clonotype was recovered from a male donor with papillary thyroid cancer or a benign thyroid nodule (not recorded which). Some clones in this sample may be carry-over from other donors' samples. Sample: tumor tissue. Here the CDR3 DNA reads TGTGCCACCAGTGATATAGGGAATCACGAGCAGTACTTC. Protein product: CATSDIGNHEQYF.